This TCR beta chain is drawn from a study of cytomegalovirus exposure and HLA in healthy donors. Study overall: The 95 to 150 validation repertoires used a platform that matched the one used for the approximately 610 first-cohort repertoires, as a later analysis reported.

General study results and limits: The study listed 164 cytomegalovirus-associated TCR beta chains.

Comments on this clone: Its cognate antigen is unknown.

The table came from immunoSEQ multiplex PCR; TCRdb's copy has only in-frame clones and leaves some out. The sample includes 250,000 to 350,000 clones, roughly nine tenths of them seen just once. V lost 2 bases and J lost 5; bases outside the gene matches: 7. The length of the CDR3 is 15 residues. The germline V gene encodes CDR1 SGHVS and CDR2 FNYEAQ. The material sequenced was PBMCs. The receptor's source is a woman aged 30 to 39 in good health and CMV-seropositive. The V gene is TRBV7-6, the J gene TRBJ2-5, with 8 bases fitting TRBD2. The CDR3 bases are TGTGCCAGCAGCTTATTTTCAGCGGGAGTGGAGACCCAGTACTTC. It codes for CASSLFSAGVETQYF. The full variable domain, its missing parts supplied by reference TRBV7-6 and TRBJ2-5, is GAGVSQSPRYKVTKRGQDVALRCDPISGHVSLYWYRQALGQGPEFLTYFNYEAQQDKSGLPNDRFSAERPEGSISTLTIQRTEQRDSAMYRCASSLFSAGVETQYFGPGTRLLVL.